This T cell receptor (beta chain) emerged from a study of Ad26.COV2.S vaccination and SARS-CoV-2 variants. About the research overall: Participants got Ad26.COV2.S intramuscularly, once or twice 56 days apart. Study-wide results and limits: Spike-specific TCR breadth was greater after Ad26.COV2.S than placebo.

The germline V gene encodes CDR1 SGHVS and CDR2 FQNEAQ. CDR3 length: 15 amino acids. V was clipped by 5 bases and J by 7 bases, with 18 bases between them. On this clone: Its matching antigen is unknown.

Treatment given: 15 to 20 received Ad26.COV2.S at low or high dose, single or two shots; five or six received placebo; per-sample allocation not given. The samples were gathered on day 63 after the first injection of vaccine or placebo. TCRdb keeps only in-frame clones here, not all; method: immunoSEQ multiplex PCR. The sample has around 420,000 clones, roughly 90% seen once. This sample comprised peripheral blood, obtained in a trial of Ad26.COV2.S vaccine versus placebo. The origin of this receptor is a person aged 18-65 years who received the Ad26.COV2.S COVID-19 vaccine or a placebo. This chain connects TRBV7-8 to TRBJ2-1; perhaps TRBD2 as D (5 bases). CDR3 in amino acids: CASSPFFGGGNEQFF. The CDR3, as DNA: TGTGCCAGCAGCCCCTTCTTTGGAGGTGGAAATGAGCAGTTCTTC.